The T cell receptor beta chain under discussion was sequenced for a study of blood T cell repertoires in COVID-19 (dated by TCRdb to 2019 to 2021). Turning to the overall study: Collaborator samples came from the United States, Italy and Spain and covered acute and convalescent phases of COVID-19. The material from the prospective study consisted of cDNA or gDNA derived from T cells, B-cell-depleted T cells, or PBMCs. Subjects who had been exposed to COVID-19, were actively infected with it, or had recovered from it provided the deeply sampled blood TCRbeta repertoires that made up the dataset. The repertoires were released in a freely available public database meant as a resource for research on the immune response to SARS-CoV-2. The samples were drawn from two sources: the first 160 participants of the ongoing ImmuneRACE study, and 1,000 to 1,500 subjects contributed by 6 global collaborators. The sample metadata nearly always contained a de-identified subject ID, COVID-19 status, age in years and sex. Where HLA class I and class II types were available, the types were taken from metadata supplied by the sample provider, not from assay-based typing. On the study overall, not on this receptor specifically: The quantity of clinical and demographic metadata differed by source and by participant and was supplied without curation.

Note on this clone: Its target antigen remains unknown. The input lacks base qualities; no much larger clone sits a single base away.

Collaborating institutions collected whole blood in K2EDTA tubes following their own protocols. Collaborator samples were shipped for TCRbeta analysis as frozen whole blood, isolated PBMCs, or DNA extracted from either sample type. The germline V gene sets CDR1 to LGHNA and CDR2 to YNFKEQ. The junction shows trimming of 4 bases on V and 8 bases on J, and the gene matches do not reach 11 bases of it. The CDR3, cysteine through phenylalanine, is 16 amino acids long. CDR3 DNA is the only sequence kept; it has 48 bases, read in frame from the first base. TCRbeta CDR3 regions were amplified from genomic DNA by means of the immunoSEQ Assay, a bias-controlled multiplex PCR. In the paper's pipeline: The number of nucleated cells in each sample was estimated from the amplification of reference gene primers within the assay. To quantify the absolute abundance of each unique TCRbeta CDR3 rearrangement, sequence reads were collapsed and filtered. For each sample, productive Simpson clonality was calculated as the square root of Simpson's diversity index across productive rearrangements. TCRdb holds this immuneACCESS table with in-frame rearrangements only. Some clones are missing; in checked studies, unresolved V genes explain under half, and the rest has no known cause. V and J calls and clone size come straight from that table; D and trimming were deduced from the DNA. This sample comprises 35,000 to 55,000 clones, 70% to 90% of them detected only once. The ten largest clones take up 3% to 4.5% of the sample.

Sequenced input: peripheral blood. The sequence joins TRBV4-2 to TRBJ2-1; 10 central nucleotides agree with TRBD2. The TCR sequence derives from a human donor in a cohort sampled during active COVID-19. The bases read TGTGCCAGCAGCCGATCCGGGACTAGCGTTGATCATGAGCAGTTCTTC. Its protein reads: CASSRSGTSVDHEQFF.